This T cell receptor beta chain comes out of a study of blood T cell repertoires in COVID-19. The overall study: Acute and convalescent COVID-19 samples came from the United States, Italy and Spain. Nucleic acid was either cDNA or gDNA, and it came from T cells, B-cell-depleted T cells, or PBMCs.

The V and J ends lost 3 bases and 7 bases, in that order; junction bases with no gene match: 11. This CDR3 has 15 residues. Germline assignment: CDR1 LNHDA and CDR2 SQIVND (reference sequence). In the original processing: Scientists estimated how many nucleated cells there were by amplifying reference gene primers. Profiling relied on immunoSEQ multiplex PCR, and the TCRdb table lists in-frame clones only, not all of them. The V and J calls and clone size were taken over from that table, and D and trimming were inferred from the DNA. There are more than 90,000 clones in the sample; around 85% occur only once, and around 38% lies in the top ten.

This clonotype originated in a man aged 80 or over with acute or convalescent COVID-19. The V gene is TRBV19, the J gene TRBJ2-7, with 8 bases matching TRBD2. Sequencing used peripheral blood. CDR3 amino acids: CASSIYNGLAGEQYF. CDR3 in DNA: TGTGCCAGTAGTATCTACAACGGACTAGCTGGGGAGCAGTACTTC.